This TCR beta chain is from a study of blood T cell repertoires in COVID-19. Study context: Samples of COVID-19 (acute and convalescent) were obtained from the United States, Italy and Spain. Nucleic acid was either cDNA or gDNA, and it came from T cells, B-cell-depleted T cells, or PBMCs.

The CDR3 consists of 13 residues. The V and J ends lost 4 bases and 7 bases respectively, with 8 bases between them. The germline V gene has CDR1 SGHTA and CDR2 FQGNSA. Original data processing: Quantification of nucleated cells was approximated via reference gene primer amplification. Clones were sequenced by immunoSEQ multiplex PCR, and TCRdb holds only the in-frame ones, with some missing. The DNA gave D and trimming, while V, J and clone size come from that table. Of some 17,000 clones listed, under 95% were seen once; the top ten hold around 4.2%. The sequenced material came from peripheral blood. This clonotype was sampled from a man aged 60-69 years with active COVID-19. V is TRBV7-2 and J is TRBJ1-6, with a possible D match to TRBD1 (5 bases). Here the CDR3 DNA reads TGTGCCAGCAGCTCAAACAGGAATTCACCCCTCCACTTT. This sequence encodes CASSSNRNSPLHF.